These 17 T cell receptor beta chains share one sample of origin, sequenced in a study of blood T cell repertoires in COVID-19. Libraries were prepared by immunoSEQ multiplex PCR; TCRdb keeps only in-frame clonotypes and omits some of them. The sample has roughly 390,000 clones; around 85% are singletons. The sequencing input was peripheral blood. These TCRs come from a woman aged 18-35 years with acute or convalescent COVID-19.

The table lists this clone with a few counts. The chain carries TRBV5-6 and TRBJ1-1, with D tentatively TRBD1 (6 bases). The V gene lost 0 bases and the J gene lost 8 bases, with 8 bases spanning the gap. The germline CDR1 and CDR2 sequences are SGHDT and YYEEEE. This CDR3 spans 12 amino acids. The chain's CDR3 is CASSLGTEEAFF. The CDR3, as DNA: TGTGCCAGCAGCTTGGGGACAGAGGAAGCTTTCTTT.

The gene calls are TRBV2 and TRBJ1-5, with a tentative D call TRBD1 (6 bases). V lost 7 bases and J lost 2, with 15 bases in between. Germline V lookup: CDR1 SNHLY, CDR2 FYNNEI. The CDR3 runs to 15 residues. CDR3 bases: TGTGCCAGCACCGCGACAGGTGTGGGCAATCAGCCCCAGCATTTT. Encoded protein: CASTATGVGNQPQHF.

The chain links TRBV19 to TRBJ1-1; D is undetermined. The CDR3 spans 11 residues. CDR1 is LNHDA and CDR2 is SQIVND in the germline V gene (reference sequence). Trimming pared 3 bases from V and 7 bases from J, leaving 6 bases between. CDR3 amino acids: CASSIPREAFF. In DNA, the CDR3 is TGTGCCAGTAGTATTCCCCGTGAAGCTTTCTTT.

This clone has a single count. This rearrangement joins TRBV5-1 to TRBJ2-2, with 8 bases fitting TRBD1. CDR1 is SGHRS and CDR2 is YFSETQ in the germline V gene. This CDR3 is built from 15 residues. The ends lost 2 bases at V and 4 bases at J; junction bases unmatched: 4. DNA of the CDR3: TGCGCCAGCAGCTTCCGGACAGGGAGCACCGGGGAGCTGTTTTTT. Encoded protein: CASSFRTGSTGELFF. Variable domain in full (rest from reference TRBV5-1 and TRBJ2-2): KAGVTQTPRYLIKTRGQQVTLSCSPISGHRSVSWYQQTPGQGLQFLFEYFSETQRNKGNFPGRFSGRQFSNSRSEMNVSTLELGDSALYLCASSFRTGSTGELFFGEGSRLTVL.

The CDR3 is CASSFTGQGIGYTF. DNA for the CDR3: TGTGCCAGCAGCTTTACTGGACAGGGGATCGGCTACACCTTC. V and J are TRBV5-4 and TRBJ1-2; 9 bases are shared with TRBD1. V lost 2 bases to trimming and J lost 8 bases; unmatched junction nucleotides: 7. The V gene's germline CDR1 is SGHNT and CDR2 YYREEE (reference sequence). This CDR3 region has 14 residues.

The V gene is TRBV12-5, the J gene TRBJ1-2; 9 bases are a match to TRBD1. This CDR3 region has 13 residues. CDR1 is LGHNT, CDR2 FRNRAP, per germline. The V and J ends lost 6 bases and 13 bases, in that order; junction bases with no gene match: 12. The CDR3 bases are TGTGCTAGTGGGAAGTACGGGACAGGGTCACTCACCTTC. As protein: CASGKYGTGSLTF. Supplemented by reference TRBV12-5 and TRBJ1-2, the full variable domain reads DARVTQTPRHKVTEMGQEVTMRCQPILGHNTVFWYRQTMMQGLELLAYFRNRAPLDDSGMPKDRFSAEMPDATLATLKIQPSEPRDSAVYFCASGKYGTGSLTFGSGTRLTVV.

A word on this clone: This CDR3 is also generated by other DNA sequences in the sample. The chain employs TRBV5-1 and TRBJ1-2; D call uncertain. V was cut by 0 bases and J by 4 bases, with 7 bases left in between. Germline V lookup: CDR1 SGHRS, CDR2 YFSETQ. The CDR3 is 13 amino acids. CDR3 residues: CASSLDRVYGYTF. The CDR3 DNA follows: TGCGCCAGCAGCTTGGACCGCGTCTATGGCTACACCTTC.

V usage is TRBV11-3 and J usage is TRBJ2-2, with 7 bases identical to TRBD2. The germline gives CDR1 SGHNT, CDR2 YENEEA. The CDR3 is made up of 15 amino acids. The V and J ends lost 2 bases and 7 bases, in that order; junction bases with no gene match: 7. The CDR3 reads CASSLRAGIVGELFF. In DNA form, the CDR3 reads TGTGCCAGCAGCTTACGAGCGGGAATAGTCGGGGAGCTGTTTTTT. The variable domain in full, completed from reference TRBV11-3 and TRBJ2-2, reads EAGVVQSPRYKIIEKKQPVAFWCNPISGHNTLYWYLQNLGQGPELLIRYENEEAVDDSQLPKDRFSAERLKGVDSTLKIQPAELGDSAVYLCASSLRAGIVGELFFGEGSRLTVL.

V gene TRBV7-9 combines with J gene TRBJ2-1, with 8 bases fitting TRBD1. The junction had 10 bases not matched to a gene; V was cut back by 3 bases and J by 9 bases. CDR1 and CDR2 from the germline V gene are SEHNR and FQNEAQ (reference sequence). The CDR3 sequence is 15 residues long. The CDR3 DNA follows: TGTGCCAGCAGCTTGGCGGGACAGGCCTCAAGTGAGCAGTTCTTC. Translated: CASSLAGQASSEQFF. Complete variable domain (other parts from reference TRBV7-9 and TRBJ2-1): DTGVSQNPRHKITKRGQNVTFRCDPISEHNRLYWYRQTLGQGPEFLTYFQNEAQLEKSRLLSDRFSAERPKGSFSTLEIQRTEQGDSAMYLCASSLAGQASSEQFFGPGTRLTVL.

The rearrangement joins TRBV4-1 to TRBJ2-7, with TRBD2 identical over 9 bases. Germline V lookup: CDR1 MGHRA, CDR2 YSYEKL. V gave up 4 bases and J gave up 6 bases; unmatched junction bases: 7. The CDR3 is 14 residues long. The CDR3 here is CASSRASGDSEQYF. Here the CDR3 DNA reads TGCGCCAGCAGCCGGGCTAGCGGGGACTCCGAGCAGTACTTC.

The table lists this clone with a count of one. This sequence joins TRBV6-5 and TRBJ2-7; no clear D. Germline CDR1 is MNHEY and CDR2 is SVGAGI. This CDR3 is built from 13 residues. Trimming shortened V by 0 bases and J by 10 bases, and 13 bases separated the two germline ends. CDR3 protein: CASSYSKESVQYF. CDR3 bases: TGTGCCAGCAGTTACTCGAAAGAATCGGTTCAGTACTTC.

The rearrangement links TRBV19 to TRBJ1-2, with 8 positions matching TRBD1. This CDR3 contains 17 residues. The germline V gene encodes CDR1 LNHDA and CDR2 SQIVND (reference sequence). The V and J ends lost 5 bases and 1 base, in that order; junction bases with no gene match: 12. The DNA for the CDR3 is TGTGCCAGTAGTCTCTTACCCCAGGGGGCGGGTAACTATGGCTACACCTTC. Its protein is CASSLLPQGAGNYGYTF.

A note on this clone: Within the sample, other DNA sequences also encode this same CDR3. The chain combines TRBV12-3 or TRBV12-4 with TRBJ1-3; D uncertain. The CDR3 totals 13 residues. The ends were cut back, 3 bases at V and 0 bases at J, with 3 bases in the middle. The CDR3 sequence is CASSFYSGNTIYF. The CDR3 DNA follows: TGTGCCAGCAGTTTCTACTCTGGAAACACCATATATTTT.

The rearrangement joins TRBV4-1 to TRBJ2-2; TRBD2 aligns across 9 bases. With 3 bases clipped from V and 4 bases from J, the junction kept 12 bases outside the gene matches. The CDR3 length is 18 residues. Germline values: CDR1 MGHRA, CDR2 YSYEKL. The CDR3 nucleotides are TGCGCCAGCAGCCATGGACTAGCGTTTTCCACGAGCACCGGGGAGCTGTTTTTT. Protein sequence: CASSHGLAFSTSTGELFF.

The chain employs TRBV5-6 and TRBJ1-3, with D tentatively TRBD1 (6 bases). There are 14 residues in the CDR3. V lost 4 bases to trimming and J lost 0 bases, with 8 bases between them. Germline V gives CDR1 SGHDT, CDR2 YYEEEE. In DNA, the CDR3 is TGTGCCAGCAGCGGACAGTACTCTGGAAACACCATATATTTT. This gives the protein CASSGQYSGNTIYF.

The chain recombines TRBV5-6 with TRBJ2-7; TRBD2 might be the D (6 bases). Trimming left V 3 bases short and J 6 bases short, with 7 bases between. Germline V CDR1 and CDR2: SGHDT, YYEEEE. The CDR3 contains 11 residues. CDR3 region: CASSSGLEQYF. The CDR3 nucleotides are TGTGCCAGCAGCTCGGGACTCGAGCAGTACTTC.

The chain has TRBV9 and TRBJ2-3, with 12 nucleotides matching TRBD2. Germline V gene sequence: CDR1 SGDLS, CDR2 YYNGEE. This CDR3 has 15 residues. J was trimmed by 5 bases and V by 6 bases; bases with no gene match: 7. The CDR3 DNA follows: TGTGCCAGCAATCGTATGGGACTAGCGGGAGATACGCAGTATTTT. Amino acids: CASNRMGLAGDTQYF.